The 17 T cell receptor beta chains below all came from one sample that was sequenced in a study of T cell responses to AZD1222 COVID-19 vaccine. The data were produced by immunoSEQ multiplex PCR, yet TCRdb's version contains in-frame clones alone and is incomplete. The profile shows 130,000 or so clones, roughly 93% of them singletons. The specimen comprised peripheral blood, sampled on day 0 of AZD1222 vaccination. Receptors were obtained from an adult in good health.

The CDR3 coding sequence is TGTGCCAGCAGCGCGGACGCCGGGACAGTGGGTTCACCCCTCCACTTT. Protein: CASSADAGTVGSPLHF. This chain connects TRBV9 to TRBJ1-6; TRBD1 aligns across 7 bases. Per the germline V gene, CDR1 is SGDLS and CDR2 is YYNGEE. This CDR3 is 16 amino acids long. Losses at the gene ends were 3 bases for V and 9 bases for J; bases not matched to a gene: 12.

The chain has TRBV6-5 and TRBJ2-4; tentative D call: TRBD1 (6 bases). The CDR3 is 16 residues long. Trimming cost V 0 bases and J 0 bases, with 9 bases left between them. Germline CDR1 and CDR2: MNHEY and SVGAGI. The CDR3 is CASSYSGGAAKNIQYF. CDR3 nucleotide sequence: TGTGCCAGCAGTTACTCAGGGGGTGCAGCCAAAAACATTCAGTACTTC.

The count of this clone is one. The rearrangement links TRBV12-5 to TRBJ1-1; D gene unclear. Germline V gene lookup returns CDR1 LGHNT and CDR2 FRNRAP. CDR3 length equals 11 residues. V was pared by 6 bases and J by 2 bases, with 4 bases between. CDR3 coding DNA: TGTGCTAGTGGCGATAACACTGAAGCTTTCTTT. It specifies CASGDNTEAFF.

V and J are TRBV5-3 and TRBJ1-3; 10 bases are a match to TRBD1. TRBV5-3 is assigned to the ORF class and has an uncertain function. The CDR3 extends over 16 amino acids. The V gene end was trimmed by 1 base and the J gene end by 6 bases; junction bases not matched to a gene: 7. CDR3 DNA: TGTGCCAGAAGCTTGAAGGGACAGGGGCGGGAAAACACCATATATTTT. It encodes CARSLKGQGRENTIYF.

The table lists this clone with a count of one. The V gene is TRBV6-5, the J gene TRBJ2-5; D gene unclear. CDR1 is MNHEY, CDR2 SVGAGI, per germline. This CDR3 contains 13 residues. V was clipped by 8 bases and J by 7 bases, with 17 bases between them. CDR3 nucleotides: TGTGCCAGCGGGCACAACAGTAAGGGGACCCAGTACTTC. Its translation is CASGHNSKGTQYF.

This chain connects TRBV11-1 to TRBJ1-1; D unresolved. Germline CDR1 reads SGHAT; CDR2 reads FQDESV (reference sequence). Trimming removed 6 bases at V and 1 base at J, with 12 bases between. The CDR3 extends over 14 amino acids. CDR3 amino acids: CASSPGRKNTEAFF. CDR3 sequence (DNA): TGTGCCAGCAGTCCTGGACGGAAGAACACTGAAGCTTTCTTT.

The chain uses TRBV11-2 and TRBJ1-5; D not resolved. Germline loops: CDR1 SGHAT, CDR2 FQNNGV. The germline V and J ends were trimmed by 2 bases and 4 bases, with 6 bases remaining between them. The CDR3 contains 13 residues. CDR3 region: CASSLNENQPQHF. CDR3 in DNA: TGTGCCAGCAGCTTAAACGAGAATCAGCCCCAGCATTTT. Full variable domain (remainder filled in from reference TRBV11-2 and TRBJ1-5): EAGVAQSPRYKIIEKRQSVAFWCNPISGHATLYWYQQILGQGPKLLIQFQNNGVVDDSQLPKDRFSAERLKGVDSTLKIQPAKLEDSAVYLCASSLNENQPQHFGDGTRLSIL.

The V gene is TRBV4-1, the J gene TRBJ1-2; D is uncertain. The CDR3 consists of 15 residues. V gave up 0 bases and J gave up 7 bases, with 15 bases separating them. Per the germline V gene, CDR1 is MGHRA and CDR2 is YSYEKL. CDR3 amino acids: CASSQEGSRNGGYTF. The CDR3 DNA follows: TGCGCCAGCAGCCAAGAGGGATCCAGGAATGGTGGCTACACCTTC.

This clone was detected only once. V gene TRBV14 combines with J gene TRBJ2-1; the D call may be TRBD1 or TRBD2 (5 bases each). The CDR3 is 18 amino acids. Per germline, CDR1 SGHDN and CDR2 FVKESK. V was cut by 3 bases and J by 6 bases, with 24 bases left in between. CDR3 in DNA: TGTGCCAGCAGCCAGAAGCCGGGACGGCGGTTCGGAGGCAATGAGCAGTTCTTC. The encoded protein is CASSQKPGRRFGGNEQFF.

The chain combines TRBV19 with TRBJ1-1, with D possibly TRBD1 on 5 matching bases. The V and J ends lost 8 bases and 3 bases respectively, with 10 bases between them. The CDR3 contains 12 residues. CDR1 is LNHDA and CDR2 is SQIVND in the germline V gene (reference sequence). For the CDR3, the DNA is TGTGCCAGTTCCGAGGGGTACACTGAAGCTTTCTTT. As protein: CASSEGYTEAFF.

The chain has TRBV28 and TRBJ2-2, with D uncertain. The V and J ends lost 6 bases and 5 bases respectively, with 4 bases between them. The CDR3 is 11 amino acids. CDR1 and CDR2 from the germline V gene are MDHEN and SYDVKM. The CDR3 region has the DNA TGTGCCAGCAGGGGGACCGGGGAGCTGTTTTTT. Translating it yields CASRGTGELFF. The variable domain in full, completed from reference TRBV28 and TRBJ2-2, reads DVKVTQSSRYLVKRTGEKVFLECVQDMDHENMFWYRQDPGLGLRLIYFSYDVKMKEKGDIPEGYSVSREKKERFSLILESASTNQTSMYLCASRGTGELFFGEGSRLTVL.

This clone has a handful of counts. This chain uses TRBV6-2 or TRBV6-3 with TRBJ2-7; 8 bases align to TRBD2. The ends lost 6 bases at V and 2 bases at J; junction bases unmatched: 12. Germline V gene sequence: CDR1 MNHEY, CDR2 SVGEGT. This CDR3 has 16 residues. This CDR3 is CASSDGATSGTYEQYF. The DNA for the CDR3 is TGTGCCAGCAGCGATGGGGCTACTAGCGGAACCTACGAGCAGTACTTC.

This chain links TRBV30 with TRBJ1-3; possible D gene TRBD1, 6 bases. The V and J ends lost 0 bases and 2 bases respectively, with 8 bases between them. The CDR3 has 14 amino acids. The germline CDR1 and CDR2 sequences are GTSNPN and SVGIG (reference sequence). The chain's CDR3 is CAWSVHRAGNTIYF. CDR3 bases: TGTGCCTGGAGTGTACACAGGGCTGGAAACACCATATATTTT.

The V and J genes are TRBV5-1 and TRBJ2-7; D might be TRBD2 (6 bases). CDR3 size: 15 residues. Germline V CDR1 and CDR2: SGHRS, YFSETQ. V was shortened by 4 bases and J by 0 bases, with 14 bases between the two germline ends. In DNA form, the CDR3 reads TGCGCCAGCAGCGATAATCTAGCGAGCTCCTACGAGCAGTACTTC. Its protein is CASSDNLASSYEQYF.

The V and J genes are TRBV5-6 and TRBJ1-2; 8 nucleotides match TRBD1. Germline V gene data show CDR1 as SGHDT and CDR2 as YYEEEE. The V gene end was trimmed by 1 base and the J gene end by 4 bases; junction bases not matched to a gene: 9. CDR3 length: 16 residues. This CDR3 reads CASSLNPFGQGYGYTF. The CDR3 DNA sequence: TGTGCCAGCAGCTTGAATCCTTTCGGACAGGGCTATGGCTACACCTTC.

Here the CDR3 reads CASSLSNLRDRITDTQYF. The CDR3 DNA reads as TGTGCCAGCAGTTTATCTAACCTCCGGGACAGGATTACAGATACGCAGTATTTT. The chain links TRBV27 to TRBJ2-3; TRBD1 matches at 8 bases. This CDR3 region has 18 residues. Germline CDR1 is MNHEY and CDR2 is SMNVEV (reference sequence). V lost 0 bases and J lost 3; bases outside the gene matches: 11.

V gene TRBV28 combines with J gene TRBJ1-1, with TRBD1 matching 9 bases. CDR3 length: 15 amino acids. Germline V CDR1 and CDR2: MDHEN, SYDVKM. Germline trimming cut 3 bases from V and 6 bases from J; bases unmatched to any gene: 8. CDR3 protein: CASSFTGGAGAEAFF. The CDR3, as DNA: TGTGCCAGCAGTTTTACAGGGGGCGCGGGCGCTGAAGCTTTCTTT.